This T cell receptor (beta chain) was found in a study of breast tumors, draining lymph nodes, adjacent tissues. Findings and limits, study-wide: The data were judged consistent with most tumor T cells coming from lymph node and expanding in tumor. Tumor and nontumor repertoires were significantly more similar in luminal-like than in basal-like breast cancer.

The lymph nodes were axillary draining lymph nodes from breast cancer patients. TCRdb reprocessed the multiplex PCR reads with MiXCR, giving one entry per CDR3 protein. The sample carries about 140,000 distinct CDR3 sequences, 30% to 35% recorded once. A note on this clonotype: The antigen remains unidentified.

CDR3 length: 14 amino acids. Germline loops: CDR1 MNHNS, CDR2 SASEGT. The V end lost 2 bases, the J end lost 1 base, and 8 bases lay between the germline ends. The sequence was obtained from a female donor with breast cancer. Some clones in this sample may be carry-over from other donors' samples. What was sequenced was axillary lymph node tissue. The gene calls are TRBV6-1 and TRBJ1-1, with D uncertain. CDR3 in amino acids: CASSESWGNTEAFF. The DNA of the CDR3 is TGTGCCAGCAGTGAATCCTGGGGGAACACTGAAGCTTTCTTT.